What follows are 24 T cell receptor beta chains derived from one specimen sequenced in a study of Ad26.COV2.S vaccination and SARS-CoV-2 variants. Treatment: around 19 received Ad26.COV2.S at low or high dose, single or two shots; 5 received placebo; per-sample allocation not given. The investigators took samples on day 63 after the first vaccine or placebo injection. Profiled with immunoSEQ multiplex PCR; TCRdb holds only in-frame clones, not every one. The table records 350,000 to 500,000 clones, roughly 89% of them present only once. The material sequenced was peripheral blood, taken in a trial of Ad26.COV2.S vaccine versus placebo. Receptor source: a person aged 18-65 years who received the Ad26.COV2.S COVID-19 vaccine or a placebo.

The V gene is TRBV3-1 (or the pseudogene TRBV3-2), the J gene TRBJ2-3, with TRBD1 as a possible D gene (5 bases). This CDR3 is 16 amino acids long. Trimming left V 0 bases short and J 1 base short, with 11 bases between. CDR1 is LGHDT, CDR2 YNNKEL, per germline (reference sequence). The CDR3 coding sequence is TGTGCCAGCAGCCAAGAAAGGCAGGGCGGCACAGATACGCAGTATTTT. It translates to CASSQERQGGTDTQYF.

This clone was recorded once. The chain carries TRBV7-9 and TRBJ1-5; D is perhaps TRBD1 (6 bases). The germline V gene encodes CDR1 SEHNR and CDR2 FQNEAQ (reference sequence). Trimming stripped 4 bases from V and 4 bases from J, with 14 bases between. The CDR3 is 15 residues long. This CDR3 is CASSSTTGGNQPQHF. In nucleotides, the CDR3 is TGTGCCAGCAGCTCTACGACAGGAGGGAATCAGCCCCAGCATTTT. Supplemented by reference TRBV7-9 and TRBJ1-5, the full variable domain reads DTGVSQNPRHKITKRGQNVTFRCDPISEHNRLYWYRQTLGQGPEFLTYFQNEAQLEKSRLLSDRFSAERPKGSFSTLEIQRTEQGDSAMYLCASSSTTGGNQPQHFGDGTRLSIL.

The CDR3 region is CSASLRRATYNEQFF. The CDR3 DNA sequence: TGCAGTGCTAGTTTAAGACGGGCAACTTACAATGAGCAGTTCTTC. The chain recombines TRBV20-1 with TRBJ2-1; D not certain. Deletions cut 3 bases from V and 4 bases from J, with 16 bases between. Germline assignment: CDR1 DFQATT and CDR2 SNEGSKA (reference sequence). This CDR3 is 15 amino acids long.

The chain combines TRBV28 with TRBJ1-2; possibly TRBD1 for D (5 bases). V lost 3 bases to trimming and J lost 5 bases, with 13 bases between them. Germline V gene lookup returns CDR1 MDHEN and CDR2 SYDVKM. This CDR3 spans 14 amino acids. In DNA, the CDR3 is TGTGCCAGCAGTTTCGCCGTAGGGGTTTATGGCTACACCTTC. Protein product: CASSFAVGVYGYTF.

As regards this clone: Other nucleotide sequences in the sample specify the same CDR3. The chain employs TRBV3-1 (or the pseudogene TRBV3-2) and TRBJ1-3; the D gene is possibly TRBD1 (5 bases). The V gene lost 3 bases and the J gene lost 4 bases, with 7 bases spanning the gap. Per germline, CDR1 LGHDT and CDR2 YNNKEL (reference sequence). This CDR3 has 13 amino acids. The DNA of the CDR3 is TGTGCCAGCAGCCAGGGGACGGGAAACACCATATATTTT. Protein: CASSQGTGNTIYF.

The rearrangement uses TRBV19 and TRBJ2-5; unclear D gene. Trimming took 7 bases from V and 5 from J, leaving 14 bases between them. Germline CDR1 and CDR2: LNHDA and SQIVND (reference sequence). The CDR3 has 13 residues. The CDR3 loop is CASKLSRFETQYF. For the CDR3, the DNA is TGTGCCAGTAAACTCTCACGGTTTGAGACCCAGTACTTC.

The CDR3 protein is CAIAGLAGAPGAQYF. Written as DNA, the CDR3 is TGTGCCATCGCCGGTCTAGCGGGGGCCCCTGGGGCGCAGTATTTT. The chain has TRBV28 and TRBJ2-3; 10 bases are shared with TRBD2. The V and J ends lost 10 bases and 10 bases, in that order; junction bases with no gene match: 17. CDR3 length equals 15 residues. Germline V lookup: CDR1 MDHEN, CDR2 SYDVKM.

The chain joins TRBV11-3 to TRBJ1-2, with TRBD1 matching over 9 bases. Germline CDR1 reads SGHNT; CDR2 reads YENEEA. V shed 2 bases and J 6 bases; nucleotides not matched to a gene: 7. The CDR3 is 15 amino acids. CDR3 sequence (DNA): TGTGCCAGCAGCTTACAGACAGGGGGTCACAATGGCTACACCTTC. This sequence encodes CASSLQTGGHNGYTF. The whole variable domain, filled in from reference TRBV11-3 and TRBJ1-2, reads EAGVVQSPRYKIIEKKQPVAFWCNPISGHNTLYWYLQNLGQGPELLIRYENEEAVDDSQLPKDRFSAERLKGVDSTLKIQPAELGDSAVYLCASSLQTGGHNGYTFGSGTRLTVV.

V usage is TRBV7-9 and J usage is TRBJ2-7; D might be TRBD1 or TRBD2, each matching 5 bases. The V and J ends lost 0 bases and 4 bases respectively, with 7 bases between them. CDR1 is SEHNR, CDR2 FQNEAQ, per germline (reference sequence). This CDR3 has 13 amino acids. For the CDR3, the DNA is TGTGCCAGCAGCTTAGCTTGGGGGTACGAGCAGTACGTC. Translated: CASSLAWGYEQYV.

The J gene is TRBJ2-1, the V gene TRBV5-1; no definite D call. Germline values: CDR1 SGHRS, CDR2 YFSETQ. CDR3 length: 14 residues. The V end was cut by 0 bases, the J end by 6 bases, with 10 bases between. The CDR3 region has the DNA TGCGCCAGCAGCTTGGAGAAGGGTCTCAATGAGCAGTTCTTC. It codes for CASSLEKGLNEQFF.

The chain joins TRBV7-9 to TRBJ1-2; D unresolved. Germline loops: CDR1 SEHNR, CDR2 FQNEAQ (reference sequence). The V gene lost 5 bases and the J gene lost 8 bases, with 15 bases spanning the gap. The CDR3 totals 13 residues. The CDR3 region is CASSPGLGEGYTF. The CDR3 nucleotides are TGTGCCAGCAGCCCGGGCCTCGGAGAAGGCTACACCTTC.

The chain links TRBV6-2 or TRBV6-3 to TRBJ2-5; 14 bases match TRBD2. This CDR3 has 16 amino acids. V lost 2 bases, J lost 7 bases, and 6 bases stayed unmatched. Germline V gene lookup returns CDR1 MNHEY and CDR2 SVGEGT. The CDR3 nucleotides are TGTGCCAGCAGTTACCAGACTAGCGGGGGGGCAGGGACCCAGTACTTC. It is translated as CASSYQTSGGAGTQYF.

CDR3 protein: CASSHGQGSGGELFF. For the CDR3, the DNA is TGTGCCAGCAGCCATGGACAGGGGTCGGGCGGGGAGCTGTTTTTT. The rearrangement links TRBV3-1 (or the pseudogene TRBV3-2) to TRBJ2-2; 9 nucleotides align to TRBD1. In germline, CDR1 is LGHDT, CDR2 YNNKEL (reference sequence). The J segment lost 7 bases and the V segment lost 3 bases, leaving 6 bases of the junction unmatched. The CDR3 consists of 15 residues.

The chain links TRBV28 to TRBJ1-2; D gene uncertain. Deletions cut 4 bases from V and 6 bases from J, with 12 bases between. The V gene's germline CDR1 is MDHEN and CDR2 SYDVKM. This CDR3 is 13 amino acids long. Here the CDR3 reads CASSSRVVDGYTF. Written as DNA, the CDR3 is TGTGCCAGCAGTTCCCGGGTGGTAGATGGCTACACCTTC.

This chain connects TRBV5-1 to TRBJ2-7; D not certain. Trimming cost V 0 bases and J 2 bases, with 6 bases left between them. This CDR3 is built from 13 residues. The germline gives CDR1 SGHRS, CDR2 YFSETQ. CDR3 bases: TGCGCCAGCAGCTTGGTAGGGCCCTACGAGCAGTACTTC. Translation gives CASSLVGPYEQYF.

The chain carries TRBV30 and TRBJ2-5; D is possibly TRBD2 (5 bases). The V end lost 0 bases, the J end lost 1 base, and 9 bases lay between the germline ends. The CDR3 runs 14 residues. Germline V CDR1 and CDR2: GTSNPN, SVGIG (reference sequence). The CDR3 reads CAWSVRGIQETQYF. The CDR3 DNA sequence: TGTGCCTGGAGTGTACGAGGGATCCAAGAGACCCAGTACTTC. Based on the CDR3 plus reference TRBV30 and TRBJ2-5, the full variable domain is SQTIHQWPATLVQPVGSPLSLECTVEGTSNPNLYWYRQAAGRGLQLLFYSVGIGQISSEVPQNLSASRPQDRQFILSSKKLLLSDSGFYLCAWSVRGIQETQYFGPGTRLLVL.

The gene calls are TRBV7-6 and TRBJ2-1, with D perhaps matching TRBD2 (6 bases). Trimming removed 5 bases from V and 6 bases from J, with 8 bases in between. Germline CDR1 SGHVS, CDR2 FNYEAQ. The CDR3 contains 12 residues. The DNA for the CDR3 is TGTGCCAGCAGCGACGGGGGCAATGAGCAGTTCTTC. It translates to CASSDGGNEQFF.

V is TRBV28 and J is TRBJ1-4, with unresolved D. Germline V CDR1 and CDR2: MDHEN, SYDVKM. The CDR3 is 12 residues long. Trimming took off 4 bases at V and 7 bases at J, with 7 bases between the two ends. CDR3 coding DNA: TGTGCCAGCAGTTCCCTTCCTGAAAAACTGTTTTTT. This codes for CASSSLPEKLFF.

This rearrangement joins TRBV7-9 to TRBJ2-1; D remains unclear. Germline CDR1 reads SEHNR; CDR2 reads FQNEAQ (reference sequence). The CDR3 totals 16 residues. Trimming took off 4 bases at V and 5 bases at J, with 18 bases between the two ends. As DNA, the CDR3 is TGTGCCAGCAGCTCCAGACGAGCCAGGACCGACAATGAGCAGTTCTTC. Its translation: CASSSRRARTDNEQFF.

The chain has TRBV11-2 and TRBJ2-1; 7 positions agree with TRBD1. This CDR3 has 16 amino acids. The V gene end was trimmed by 5 bases and the J gene end by 4 bases; junction bases not matched to a gene: 11. Germline assignment: CDR1 SGHAT and CDR2 FQNNGV. In DNA form, the CDR3 reads TGTGCCAGCAGCCTTCGTCCCGGGACAGAATACAATGAGCAGTTCTTC. This gives the protein CASSLRPGTEYNEQFF.

V gene TRBV7-2 combines with J gene TRBJ2-4, with 7 bases aligning to TRBD1. In germline, CDR1 is SGHTA, CDR2 FQGNSA. V lost 0 bases, J lost 6 bases, and 5 bases stayed unmatched. The CDR3 sequence is 15 residues long. CDR3 nucleotide sequence: TGTGCCAGCAGCTTAGCCCCGGGACAGAGAAACATTCAGTACTTC. Translation: CASSLAPGQRNIQYF.

About this clone itself: Other DNA sequences of this sample code for an identical CDR3. The rearrangement links TRBV5-1 to TRBJ2-1, with D unclear. CDR1 and CDR2 (germline): SGHRS, YFSETQ. Trimming shortened V by 3 bases and J by 0 bases, and 7 bases separated the two germline ends. The CDR3 is made up of 14 amino acids. The CDR3 sequence is CASSSPDSYNEQFF. Here the CDR3 DNA reads TGCGCCAGCAGCTCCCCCGACTCCTACAATGAGCAGTTCTTC.

This rearrangement joins TRBV30 to TRBJ2-5; no reliable D call. The CDR3 covers 10 residues. Germline V gene sequence: CDR1 GTSNPN, CDR2 SVGIG (reference sequence). Trimming took 5 bases from V and 5 from J, leaving 6 bases between them. This chain's CDR3 is CAWARETQYF. Written as DNA, the CDR3 is TGTGCCTGGGCTCGCGAGACCCAGTACTTC.

CDR3 bases: TGCGCCAGCAGCCCCGGGCTGGGCAATCAGCCCCAGCATTTT. Protein sequence: CASSPGLGNQPQHF. The J gene is TRBJ1-5, the V gene TRBV5-1; D is unresolved. CDR3 length: 14 residues. Trimming took off 4 bases at V and 2 bases at J, with 10 bases between the two ends. Germline CDR1 is SGHRS and CDR2 is YFSETQ.